This T cell receptor (beta chain) came from a study of shared clonotypes between healthy human individuals. Study conclusions and caveats: Although depth was large, rarefaction showed that sequencing of the sorted subsets was incomplete. Among the subsets, naive ones generally showed larger estimated richness than memory ones. Shared clonotypes across all four donors exceeded non-shared ones in generation probability.

Donors comprised healthy HIV-negative adults lacking recent acute infections or vaccinations. CDR3 length: 14 amino acids. Sequenced by immunoSEQ multiplex PCR; TCRdb stores in-frame clones only, minus some. The repertoire holds roughly 1,000,000 clones, with about 84% as singletons. Remarks on this clone: The antigen remains unidentified.

Sequences were obtained from memory CD4+ T cells from PBMCs. Subset defined: CD45RA-negative fraction. The V call is TRBV21-1, the J call TRBJ2-3; no DNA check was done on the table's D call, TRBD2. TRBV21-1 corresponds to a pseudogene. This TCR came from a man between 18 and 29 years old in good health. Some clones in this sample may be carry-over from other donors' samples. The CDR3 loop reads CASSKRREANTQYF. As DNA, the CDR3 is TGTGCCAGCAGCAAAAGAAGAGAGGCAAATACGCAGTATTTT.